These 17 T cell receptor beta chains came from one sample sequenced in a study of T cells in localized non-small cell lung cancer. Profiled with immunoSEQ multiplex PCR; TCRdb holds only in-frame clones, not every one. The sample includes 60,000 or so clones, 81% of them seen just once. The sample was PBMCs, taken before any cancer treatment. The receptors were sampled from a man aged 40 to 75 with stage II lung adenocarcinoma.

The chain joins TRBV19 to TRBJ2-7; 8 bases are shared with TRBD1. The CDR3 extends over 14 amino acids. Trimming cost V 6 bases and J 2 bases; bases outside gene matches: 6. Germline CDR1 is LNHDA and CDR2 is SQIVND (reference sequence). CDR3 bases: TGTGCCAGTAGGGAAAGGGACAGGCCCTACGAGCAGTACTTC. Residues: CASRERDRPYEQYF.

This clone showed up just once. The chain combines TRBV7-9 with TRBJ2-7, with D unclear. V lost 2 bases and J lost 6, with 14 bases in between. CDR3 length: 14 amino acids. Per the germline V gene, CDR1 is SEHNR and CDR2 is FQNEAQ (reference sequence). CDR3 in amino acids: CASSLLAGGLEQYF. The CDR3 DNA is TGTGCCAGCAGCTTACTGGCAGGTGGTCTCGAGCAGTACTTC.

V is TRBV10-3 and J is TRBJ1-4; D perhaps matches TRBD1 (6 bases). CDR3 length: 14 amino acids. The V end lost 5 bases, the J end lost 7 bases, and 14 bases lay between the germline ends. Per germline, CDR1 ENHRY and CDR2 SYGVKD. CDR3 nucleotides: TGTGCCATCAGTCCTTCAGGGGCGAGTGAAAAACTGTTTTTT. This encodes CAISPSGASEKLFF.

V and J are TRBV4-2 and TRBJ2-3, with 7 bases that match TRBD2. Germline V gives CDR1 LGHNA, CDR2 YNFKEQ. Trimming took 0 bases from V and 6 from J; bases not matched to a gene: 0. The CDR3 contains 13 residues. The CDR3 protein is CASSQEGGDTQYF. In nucleotides, the CDR3 is TGTGCCAGCAGCCAAGAGGGGGGGGATACGCAGTATTTT.

This clone appeared once. The chain is built from TRBV11-2 and TRBJ1-2, with 7 bases that match TRBD1. CDR3 size: 15 residues. The V gene's germline CDR1 is SGHAT and CDR2 FQNNGV. The ends lost 5 bases at V and 6 bases at J; junction bases unmatched: 12. The CDR3, as DNA: TGTGCCAGCAGCGCCCGACAGGGAGGTTCGAATGGCTACACCTTC. It is translated as CASSARQGGSNGYTF. The whole variable domain, remainder taken from reference TRBV11-2 and TRBJ1-2, is EAGVAQSPRYKIIEKRQSVAFWCNPISGHATLYWYQQILGQGPKLLIQFQNNGVVDDSQLPKDRFSAERLKGVDSTLKIQPAKLEDSAVYLCASSARQGGSNGYTFGSGTRLTVV.

The rearrangement links TRBV5-4 to TRBJ1-3; D is unclear. The V and J ends lost 7 bases and 4 bases respectively, with 12 bases between them. CDR1 and CDR2 (germline): SGHNT, YYREEE (reference sequence). CDR3 length equals 13 residues. The CDR3 nucleotides read TGTGCCAGCGCCTTTCTCGGGGGAAACACCATATATTTT. This codes for CASAFLGGNTIYF.

The CDR3 nucleotides read TGTGCCAGCAGTTACTCGACAGCTAGCGGGACAGATACGCAGTATTTT. Its translation is CASSYSTASGTDTQYF. The chain joins TRBV6-6 to TRBJ2-3, with 8 positions matching TRBD2. Germline V gene sequence: CDR1 MNHNY, CDR2 SVGAGI (reference sequence). Losses at the gene ends were 0 bases for V and 3 bases for J; bases not matched to a gene: 5. The CDR3 consists of 16 residues.

This chain connects TRBV29-1 to TRBJ2-1; D not resolved. Germline CDR1 reads SQVTM; CDR2 reads ANQGSEA. Trimming removed 4 bases from V and 4 bases from J, with 11 bases in between. CDR3 length equals 13 residues. The CDR3 region is CSVGRSSYNEQFF. In DNA form, the CDR3 reads TGCAGCGTTGGACGGTCGTCTTACAATGAGCAGTTCTTC.

The chain combines TRBV14 with TRBJ1-4, with D hard to call. Trimming stripped 1 base from V and 7 bases from J, with 7 bases between. The CDR3 is 13 residues long. Germline V gene lookup returns CDR1 SGHDN and CDR2 FVKESK. In nucleotides, the CDR3 is TGTGCCAGCAGCCAAGGGACGGCTGAAAAACTGTTTTTT. This encodes CASSQGTAEKLFF.

The rearrangement joins TRBV6-1 to TRBJ2-7, with TRBD1 matching over 12 bases. Germline values: CDR1 MNHNS, CDR2 SASEGT. The CDR3 covers 15 residues. J lost 6 bases, V lost 2 bases, and 5 bases had no gene match. The CDR3 sequence is CASSELGQGASEQYF. The CDR3 nucleotides are TGTGCCAGCAGTGAACTGGGACAGGGGGCTTCCGAGCAGTACTTC.

The chain uses TRBV6-5 and TRBJ1-1; 11 bases match TRBD1. This CDR3 contains 12 residues. V was clipped by 6 bases and J by 11 bases; unmatched bases: 5. Germline loops: CDR1 MNHEY, CDR2 SVGAGI. CDR3 region: CASSPGQGAAFF. The CDR3 DNA reads as TGTGCCAGCAGCCCCGGACAGGGGGCGGCTTTCTTT.

This chain links TRBV19 with TRBJ2-7; D possibly corresponds to TRBD1 (6 bases). This CDR3 has 15 amino acids. The V end lost 9 bases, the J end lost 7 bases, and 25 bases lay between the germline ends. CDR1 and CDR2 from the germline V gene are LNHDA and SQIVND (reference sequence). The CDR3 protein is CASHPGAGISGEQYF. CDR3 nucleotide sequence: TGTGCCAGCCACCCAGGGGCCGGGATCTCTGGGGAGCAGTACTTC.

CDR3 DNA: TGTGCCAGCAGTGAATCTACAGGGGCCTACGAGCAGTACTTC. Translated: CASSESTGAYEQYF. V and J are TRBV25-1 and TRBJ2-7; 7 nucleotides align to TRBD1. This CDR3 has 14 residues. V gave up 1 base and J gave up 2 bases; unmatched junction bases: 2. Germline CDR1 reads MGHDK; CDR2 reads SYGVNS.

This clone occurred once. The chain has TRBV6-5 and TRBJ2-2; tentative D call: TRBD2 (6 bases). This CDR3 has 15 residues. CDR1 is MNHEY, CDR2 SVGAGI, per germline. The V end was cut by 2 bases, the J end by 8 bases, with 15 bases between. CDR3 DNA: TGTGCCAGCAGTTACGGGACTCCAAAGTTGGGGGAGCTGTTTTTT. It encodes CASSYGTPKLGELFF.

The rearrangement joins TRBV6-1 to TRBJ2-7; D tentatively reads TRBD1 or TRBD2 (5 bases each). This CDR3 contains 14 residues. V lost 7 bases to trimming and J lost 2 bases, with 15 bases between them. Germline V gene lookup returns CDR1 MNHNS and CDR2 SASEGT. DNA of the CDR3: TGTGCCAGCATCCCCGGGACGGGTACCTACGAGCAGTACTTC. Protein: CASIPGTGTYEQYF.

V and J are TRBV11-2 and TRBJ1-3; a weak D match, TRBD1 (5 bases). Germline CDR1 is SGHAT and CDR2 is FQNNGV. V was clipped by 4 bases and J by 0 bases, with 7 bases between them. The CDR3 length is 14 residues. The CDR3 spells CASSSGTSGNTIYF. CDR3 nucleotides: TGTGCCAGCAGCTCCGGGACCTCTGGAAACACCATATATTTT.

This CDR3 is CASSVPGPYEQYF. CDR3 nucleotides: TGTGCCAGCAGTGTCCCAGGGCCCTACGAGCAGTACTTC. The V and J genes are TRBV6-1 and TRBJ2-7, with D possibly being TRBD1 (5 bases). The CDR3 is 13 residues long. Germline V lookup: CDR1 MNHNS, CDR2 SASEGT. Between the trimmed V and J ends, which lost 4 bases and 2 bases, there was a span of 9 bases.